Shown below are 22 T cell receptor beta chains from a single sample sequenced in a study of Graves' ophthalmopathy and Graves' hyperthyroidism. Amplification targeted the TCR beta CDR3 regions, with RNA transcripts as the source material. HTBI primers were employed in first-round RT-PCR, then a second-round multiplex PCR followed. TCRdb reanalysed the multiplex PCR reads using MiXCR and keeps one entry per CDR3 protein. The table has about half a million distinct CDR3 sequences, about an eighth seen once. Material: blood. The receptor source for this set is a woman in her twenties or thirties with Graves' ophthalmopathy.

The chain joins TRBV12-3 or TRBV12-4 to TRBJ1-1; weak D call: TRBD1 (5 bases). Trimming shortened V by 6 bases and J by 8 bases, and 19 bases separated the two germline ends. The CDR3 loop spans 14 amino acids. CDR3 residues: CASRRNRVPGEAFF. The CDR3 DNA reads TGTGCCAGCAGACGCAACCGGGTCCCAGGGGAAGCTTTCTTT.

In its sample, this clonotype was seen many times. The chain joins TRBV30 to TRBJ2-7; D may correspond to TRBD1 or TRBD2 (6 bases each). CDR1 is GTSNPN and CDR2 is SVGIG in the germline V gene (reference sequence). The V end was cut by 4 bases, the J end by 2 bases, with 15 bases between. CDR3 length equals 14 residues. CDR3 residues: CAWTPGGIAYEQYF. CDR3 nucleotides: TGTGCCTGGACCCCCGGGGGCATAGCCTACGAGCAGTACTTC. The entire variable domain, with the rest obtained from reference TRBV30 and TRBJ2-7, is as follows: SQTIHQWPATLVQPVGSPLSLECTVEGTSNPNLYWYRQAAGRGLQLLFYSVGIGQISSEVPQNLSASRPQDRQFILSSKKLLLSDSGFYLCAWTPGGIAYEQYFGPGTRLTVT.

This clonotype was seen repeatedly, ten times or more. The V and J genes are TRBV7-8 and TRBJ2-7, with D possibly being TRBD2 (6 bases). CDR3 length: 17 residues. V was shortened by 1 base and J by 0 bases, with 16 bases between the two germline ends. CDR1 and CDR2 from the germline V gene are SGHVS and FQNEAQ. CDR3 nucleotide sequence: TGTGCCAGCAGCTTAGGGTTAGGAGGGAGGCACTCCTACGAGCAGTACTTC. Translated, it gives CASSLGLGGRHSYEQYF. Based on the CDR3 plus reference TRBV7-8 and TRBJ2-7, the full variable domain is GAGVSQSPRYKVAKRGQDVALRCDPISGHVSLFWYQQALGQGPEFLTYFQNEAQLDKSGLPSDRFFAERPEGSVSTLKIQRTQQEDSAVYLCASSLGLGGRHSYEQYFGPGTRLTVT.

This sequence joins TRBV12-3 or TRBV12-4 and TRBJ1-6, with D uncertain. Trimming took 3 bases from V and 4 from J, leaving 7 bases between them. CDR3 length: 14 amino acids. CDR3 in amino acids: CASSLRLYNSPLHF. DNA for the CDR3: TGTGCCAGCAGTTTGAGGCTTTATAATTCACCCCTCCACTTT.

This clonotype has at least ten counts. The J gene is TRBJ1-2, the V gene TRBV6-1; 9 bases agree with TRBD1. The CDR3 is 13 residues long. The germline gives CDR1 MNHNS, CDR2 SASEGT. V lost 5 bases and J lost 3; bases outside the gene matches: 1. Here the CDR3 reads CASSRTGDYGYTF. Written as DNA, the CDR3 is TGTGCCAGCAGTCGGACAGGGGACTATGGCTACACCTTC.

This clonotype was found many times. The chain employs TRBV11-2 and TRBJ2-7; the D gene is possibly TRBD2 (6 bases). CDR1 and CDR2 from the germline V gene are SGHAT and FQNNGV. Trimming removed 0 bases from V and 3 bases from J, with 12 bases in between. The CDR3 loop spans 15 amino acids. CDR3 residues: CASSLEGRGVYEQYF. In nucleotides, the CDR3 is TGTGCCAGCAGCTTAGAGGGGCGGGGAGTCTACGAGCAGTACTTC.

This sequence joins TRBV7-2 and TRBJ2-7; a weak D match, TRBD2 (5 bases). V dropped 5 bases and J dropped 6 bases, with 17 bases sitting between them. The length of the CDR3 is 14 residues. CDR1 is SGHTA, CDR2 FQGNSA, per germline. This CDR3 reads CASSPGRTGFEQYF. The DNA of the CDR3 is TGTGCCAGCAGCCCAGGCCGGACGGGGTTCGAGCAGTACTTC.

This clonotype occurred many times. The V gene is TRBV12-5, the J gene TRBJ1-2, with a possible D match to TRBD1 (5 bases). Germline V gene data show CDR1 as LGHNT and CDR2 as FRNRAP. The CDR3 extends over 14 amino acids. V lost 1 base, J lost 7 bases, and 13 bases lay in between. CDR3 in amino acids: CASGLGKGLSGYTF. The CDR3 DNA reads TGTGCTAGTGGTTTGGGAAAGGGGCTATCTGGCTACACCTTC.

This clonotype was recorded at least ten times. The gene calls are TRBV13 and TRBJ1-1; the D is unclear. This CDR3 is 13 amino acids long. The germline V gene has CDR1 PRHDT and CDR2 FYEKMQ (reference sequence). Trimming shortened V by 3 bases and J by 1 base, and 6 bases separated the two germline ends. The CDR3 nucleotides read TGTGCCAGCAGCTTTTCCCCGAACACTGAAGCTTTCTTT. It codes for CASSFSPNTEAFF.

This clonotype has at least ten counts. The chain has TRBV5-1 and TRBJ2-5; 9 nucleotides match TRBD2. Trimming cost V 0 bases and J 5 bases; bases outside gene matches: 8. CDR3 length equals 16 residues. Germline CDR1 reads SGHRS; CDR2 reads YFSETQ. The CDR3 is CASSLGVASGVETQYF. The CDR3 bases are TGCGCCAGCAGCTTGGGAGTGGCTAGCGGGGTCGAGACCCAGTACTTC.

There are many counts of this clonotype. This rearrangement joins TRBV29-1 to TRBJ1-1, with D perhaps TRBD1 (6 bases). Trimming pared 7 bases from V and 1 base from J, leaving 16 bases between. Germline CDR1 and CDR2: SQVTM and ANQGSEA. The CDR3 loop spans 14 amino acids. The CDR3 bases are TGCAGCGGGGGGGACACTCAAGCGAACACTGAAGCTTTCTTT. Translation gives CSGGDTQANTEAFF.

The table lists this clonotype with many counts. The chain joins TRBV19 to TRBJ1-2, with 7 bases fitting TRBD1. Germline trimming cut 8 bases from V and 3 bases from J; bases unmatched to any gene: 9. This CDR3 has 14 amino acids. In germline, CDR1 is LNHDA, CDR2 SQIVND (reference sequence). CDR3 in DNA: TGTGCCAGTCTCGGCACAGGGGTTGACTATGGCTACACCTTC. This translates into CASLGTGVDYGYTF.

This clonotype was seen a handful of times. The gene calls are TRBV30 and TRBJ1-6; TRBD1 aligns across 8 bases. After removal of 4 bases from V and 10 bases from J, the junction contained 18 bases not matched to a gene. The germline V gene has CDR1 GTSNPN and CDR2 SVGIG (reference sequence). The CDR3 totals 17 residues. DNA of the CDR3: TGTGCCTGGAAAGGGGCAAGGGACAGGAGTGAACGATCACCCCTCCACTTT. It encodes CAWKGARDRSERSPLHF. Based on the CDR3 plus reference TRBV30 and TRBJ1-6, the full variable domain is SQTIHQWPATLVQPVGSPLSLECTVEGTSNPNLYWYRQAAGRGLQLLFYSVGIGQISSEVPQNLSASRPQDRQFILSSKKLLLSDSGFYLCAWKGARDRSERSPLHFGNGTRLTVT.

The chain links TRBV5-1 to TRBJ1-1; tentatively, D is TRBD1 (6 bases). With 4 bases removed from V and 8 bases from J, the gap between germline ends came to 15 bases. This CDR3 comprises 13 residues. Germline CDR1 SGHRS, CDR2 YFSETQ. In DNA form, the CDR3 reads TGCGCCAGCAGCCTGGGACAAATGGGGGAAGCTTTCTTT. The encoded protein is CASSLGQMGEAFF.

This clonotype was seen ten or more times. This chain uses TRBV12-3 or TRBV12-4 with TRBJ2-7; possibly TRBD1 or TRBD2 for D (6 bases each). V lost 2 bases and J lost 2, with 10 bases in between. This CDR3 contains 14 residues. The CDR3 DNA reads as TGTGCCAGCAGTTTACGGGGGCTCACCTACGAGCAGTACTTC. Encoded protein: CASSLRGLTYEQYF.

This clonotype was recorded at least ten times. This chain joins TRBV12-3 or TRBV12-4 and TRBJ1-2; 10 bases match TRBD1. V shed 3 bases, J shed 8 bases, and the junction held 12 bases outside the gene matches. This CDR3 region has 16 residues. This CDR3 reads CASSFGTGVILEGYTF. CDR3 sequence (DNA): TGTGCCAGCAGTTTCGGGACAGGGGTTATTTTGGAAGGCTACACCTTC.

The chain carries TRBV6-2 or TRBV6-3 and TRBJ2-7, with 9 bases matching TRBD2. The junction had 11 bases not matched to a gene; V was cut back by 5 bases and J by 0 bases. CDR1 and CDR2 from the germline V gene are MNHEY and SVGEGT. The CDR3 runs 17 residues. CDR3 nucleotides: TGTGCCAGCAGTCACCCGACTAGCGGACGTAGCTCCTACGAGCAGTACTTC. As protein: CASSHPTSGRSSYEQYF.

The sample holds many counts of this clonotype. The rearrangement uses TRBV12-3 or TRBV12-4 and TRBJ1-5; maybe TRBD1 (6 bases). The CDR3 covers 14 residues. Trimming cost V 2 bases and J 8 bases, with 13 bases left between them. CDR3 bases: TGTGCCAGCAGTTTAATGCGTAAGGGGGAGCCCCAGCATTTT. It is translated as CASSLMRKGEPQHF.

J is TRBJ1-5 and V is TRBV6-1; D is undetermined. Germline V CDR1 and CDR2: MNHNS, SASEGT. This CDR3 has 13 amino acids. Trimming cost V 5 bases and J 5 bases, with 10 bases left between them. The CDR3 here is CASSRTEDQPQHF. Here the CDR3 DNA reads TGTGCCAGCAGTAGGACGGAGGATCAGCCCCAGCATTTT.

CDR3 nucleotides: TGTGCCAGCAGTCCACGCAGGGGCTCGGACTCCTACGAGCAGTACTTC. Its protein is CASSPRRGSDSYEQYF. The chain joins TRBV7-9 to TRBJ2-7, with TRBD1 as a possible D gene (6 bases). Germline CDR1 SEHNR, CDR2 FQNEAQ (reference sequence). V lost 6 bases, J lost 0 bases, and 18 bases lay in between. The CDR3 consists of 16 residues. Drawing the rest from reference TRBV7-9 and TRBJ2-7, the complete variable domain is DTGVSQNPRHKITKRGQNVTFRCDPISEHNRLYWYRQTLGQGPEFLTYFQNEAQLEKSRLLSDRFSAERPKGSFSTLEIQRTEQGDSAMYLCASSPRRGSDSYEQYFGPGTRLTVT.

This clonotype appeared many times. This chain connects TRBV19 to TRBJ1-2; D is possibly TRBD1 (5 bases). The CDR3 extends over 11 amino acids. The germline V and J ends were trimmed by 9 bases and 4 bases, with 9 bases remaining between them. Germline assignment: CDR1 LNHDA and CDR2 SQIVND (reference sequence). CDR3 loop: CARGRLYGYTF. In nucleotides, the CDR3 is TGTGCCAGGGGACGGCTCTATGGCTACACCTTC. The full variable domain, completed using reference TRBV19 and TRBJ1-2, is DGGITQSPKYLFRKEGQNVTLSCEQNLNHDAMYWYRQDPGQGLRLIYYSQIVNDFQKGDIAEGYSVSREKKESFPLTVTSAQKNPTAFYLCARGRLYGYTFGSGTRLTVV.

This clonotype showed up many times. The genes are TRBV28 and TRBJ1-5, with D maybe TRBD1 (5 bases). The CDR3 runs to 13 residues. The germline CDR1 and CDR2 sequences are MDHEN and SYDVKM. Trimming pared 6 bases from V and 5 bases from J, leaving 11 bases between. The CDR3 region has the DNA TGTGCCAGCAGCCGCCCGACAGATCAGCCCCAGCATTTT. It yields the protein CASSRPTDQPQHF.